This T cell receptor (beta chain) was profiled in a study of immune evolution from preneoplasia to lung adenocarcinoma. Only one count was recorded for this clone. As yet, its antigen is unknown. Assay used: immunoSEQ multiplex PCR; TCRdb lists only in-frame clones, some missing. The data show under 45,000 clones, around 80% seen once. V lost 7 bases and J lost 1, with 11 bases in between. Germline V lookup: CDR1 SGHRS, CDR2 YFSETQ. The CDR3 is made up of 13 amino acids. Study conclusions and caveats: Clonality was highest in normal lung, lower in later-stage lesions apparently.

The chain links TRBV5-1 to TRBJ1-1; D is possibly TRBD1 (5 bases). The TCR comes from a person between 55 and 69 years old with lung adenocarcinoma. The sequencing sample was made of FFPE invasive lung adenocarcinoma tissue. This CDR3 is CASQDSPNTEAFF. For the CDR3, the DNA is TGCGCCAGCCAAGACAGCCCGAACACTGAAGCTTTCTTT.